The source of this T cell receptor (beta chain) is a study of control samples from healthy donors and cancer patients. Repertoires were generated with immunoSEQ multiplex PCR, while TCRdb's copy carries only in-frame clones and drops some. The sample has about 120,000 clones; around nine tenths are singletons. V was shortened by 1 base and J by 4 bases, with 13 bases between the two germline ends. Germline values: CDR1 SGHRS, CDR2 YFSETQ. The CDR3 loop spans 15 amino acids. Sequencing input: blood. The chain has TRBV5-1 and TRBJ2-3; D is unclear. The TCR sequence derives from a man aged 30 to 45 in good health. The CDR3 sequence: CASSLNGERSDTQYF. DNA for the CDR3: TGCGCCAGCAGCTTGAACGGTGAGAGGTCAGATACGCAGTATTTT.